This T cell receptor beta chain was sequenced in a study of T cell responses to AZD1222 COVID-19 vaccine. Study-wide background: Pooled in the analysis were second doses at about 4 or about 12 weeks.

Germline CDR1 is SGHAT and CDR2 is FQDESV (reference sequence). The junction had 15 bases not matched to a gene; V was cut back by 10 bases and J by 7 bases. The CDR3 runs to 15 residues. Study conclusions and caveats: Donors were chiefly white British, with a greater number of females, and clonal diversity was perhaps underestimated. Repertoires were obtained only post-peak T cell response.

Of note for this clone: Its antigen is undetermined.

The protocol was immunoSEQ multiplex PCR, while the TCRdb copy is restricted to in-frame clones and leaves out a portion. This sample has 100,000 or so clones, with about 87% found just once. The input for sequencing was peripheral blood, taken on day 0 of AZD1222 vaccination. The genes are TRBV11-1 and TRBJ1-1; TRBD1 aligns across 10 bases. This TCR was recovered from an adult in good health. CDR3 DNA: TGTGCCACCTCTCGCCAGACAGGGGGCGTGGGTGAAGCTTTCTTT. Its translation is CATSRQTGGVGEAFF.